This TCR beta chain derives from a study of T cell clonality in common variable immunodeficiency. Study conclusions and caveats: In common variable immunodeficiency, TCR beta chains reportedly carried fewer deletions and N-nucleotide insertions. CVID subjects showed higher TCRbeta clonality than healthy controls. Compared with controls, CVID subjects had fewer shared TCRbeta clones.

Trimming took 3 bases from V and 2 from J, leaving 11 bases between them. CDR1 and CDR2 (germline): SGHRS, YFSETQ. CDR3 length: 14 amino acids. This table comes from immunoSEQ multiplex PCR, and its TCRdb copy is limited to in-frame clones, with some not included. The sample holds tens of thousands of clones, and no clone turns up only once. CVID meant reduced serum IgG, IgA and/or IgM plus specific antibody deficiency. Replacement immunoglobulin had been given to every CVID subject for at least one year. In its sample, this clone was seen a few times. Its target is not known. The CDR3 end falls 3 residues outside the read, so it is completed with the germline J gene.

The V gene is TRBV5-1, the J gene TRBJ2-5, with D possibly matching TRBD1 (5 bases). Sequences were obtained from peripheral blood mononuclear cells. The receptor was derived from a human donor with common variable immunodeficiency. The CDR3 loop reads CASSSAGIQETQYF. The sequenced CDR3 bases are TGCGCCAGCAGCTCGGCAGGGATACAAGAGACC.